This T cell receptor (beta chain) stems from a study of blood T cell repertoires in COVID-19 (dated by TCRdb to 2020 to 2022). Context from the whole study: Samples from collaborators originated in the United States, Italy and Spain and spanned both the acute and convalescent phases of COVID-19. The material from the prospective study consisted of cDNA or gDNA derived from T cells, B-cell-depleted T cells, or PBMCs. The dataset comprised deeply sampled blood TCRbeta repertoires from subjects exposed to, actively infected with, or recovered from COVID-19. The repertoires were released in a freely available public database meant as a resource for research on the immune response to SARS-CoV-2. Samples came from the ongoing ImmuneRACE study (first 160 participants) plus 1,254 subjects from 6 global collaborators. A de-identified subject ID, COVID-19 status, age in years and sex were almost always included in the sample metadata. Where HLA class I and class II types were available, the types were taken from metadata supplied by the sample provider, not from assay-based typing.

Broader findings and caveats from the paper: How much clinical and demographic metadata was included differed by source and by participant, and the metadata was provided uncurated.

Trimmed from V: 2 bases; trimmed from J: 7 bases; junction bases lacking a gene match: 9. From a lookup of the germline V gene, CDR1 and CDR2 are SGHRS and YFSETQ. The CDR3 covers 16 residues, taking in both the cysteine and the phenylalanine. This entry keeps only the CDR3 DNA: 48 bases, framed from base 1. Whole blood was collected in K2EDTA tubes by collaborating institutions according to the institutions' own protocols. For TCRbeta analysis, collaborators shipped samples as frozen whole blood, isolated PBMCs, or DNA extracted from either of those sample types. TCRbeta CDR3 regions were amplified from genomic DNA by means of the immunoSEQ Assay, a bias-controlled multiplex PCR. On the authors' methods: Nucleated cell counts per sample were estimated from amplification of reference gene primers within the assay. To quantify the absolute abundance of each unique TCRbeta CDR3 rearrangement, sequence reads were collapsed and filtered. For each sample, productive Simpson clonality was calculated by taking the square root of Simpson's diversity index across productive rearrangements. TCRdb provides this immuneACCESS table in a form limited to in-frame rearrangements. Some clones are lacking; in checked studies, under half of them reflect an unresolved V gene, and why the rest are absent is not known. For V, J and clone size, that table is used; D and trimming come from the DNA. A total of about 98,000 clones appear in this sample, around 82% of them only once. About a tenth of the sample rests with the top ten.

On this clone: What antigen it recognizes has not been identified. No much larger clone exists at a distance of one base, and base qualities are not known.

The receptor was derived from a man between 65 and 85 years old with active or convalescent COVID-19. The specimen sequenced was peripheral blood. This sequence uses TRBV5-1 and TRBJ2-1, and 10 bases in between align with TRBD2. CDR3 loop: CASSFSLAGALNEQFF. In nucleotide form, the sequence is TGCGCCAGCAGCTTTTCCCTAGCGGGGGCCCTTAATGAGCAGTTCTTC.